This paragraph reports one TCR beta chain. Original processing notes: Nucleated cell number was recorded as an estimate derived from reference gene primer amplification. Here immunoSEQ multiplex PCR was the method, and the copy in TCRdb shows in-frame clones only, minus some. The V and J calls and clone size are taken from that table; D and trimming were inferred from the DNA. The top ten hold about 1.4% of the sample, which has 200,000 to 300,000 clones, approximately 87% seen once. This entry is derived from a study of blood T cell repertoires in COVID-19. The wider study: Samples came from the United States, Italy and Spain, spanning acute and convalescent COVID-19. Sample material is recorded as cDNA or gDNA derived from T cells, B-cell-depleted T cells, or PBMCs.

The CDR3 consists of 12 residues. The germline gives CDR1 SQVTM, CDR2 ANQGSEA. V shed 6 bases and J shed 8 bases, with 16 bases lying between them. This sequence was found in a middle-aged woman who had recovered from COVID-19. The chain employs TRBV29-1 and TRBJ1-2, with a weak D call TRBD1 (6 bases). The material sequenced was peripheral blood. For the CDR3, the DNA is TGCAGCGTGGCCACAGGGTCCAGCGGCTACACCTTC. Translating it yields CSVATGSSGYTF.